The rows below give T cell receptor beta chains drawn from one sample of a study of CD8 T cells in ankylosing spondylitis. TCRdb recomputed calls from the 5' RACE reads with MiXCR, one row per CDR3 protein. The sample shows 100,000 or so distinct CDR3 sequences, approximately 25% of them seen only once. The sequenced sample consisted of synovial fluid, either unsorted or a sorted T cell fraction (not recorded which). Receptors were obtained from a male donor with ankylosing spondylitis. CDR3s include the opening cysteine and the closing phenylalanine or tryptophan. A D gene is named only where the DNA matches it firmly. For some rows the clone size is stated as once, few or many, or as a class when expanded; others skip it.

j_call v_call clone_size d_call cdr3_aa cdr3_nt
TRBJ2-2 TRBV18 many TRBD1 CASSLGQGDTGELFF TGTGCCAGCTCTCTAGGACAGGGCGACACCGGGGAGCTGTTTTTT
TRBJ1-5 TRBV10-3 few TRBD1 CAISESIQGYQPQHF TGTGCCATCAGTGAGTCTATACAGGGGTATCAGCCCCAGCATTTT
TRBJ1-1 TRBV27 few . CASSFQGREAFF TGTGCCAGCAGTTTCCAGGGGCGGGAAGCTTTCTTT
TRBJ1-5 TRBV20-1 few . CSANTDYSNQPQHF TGCAGTGCTAACACAGATTATAGCAATCAGCCCCAGCATTTT
TRBJ2-3 TRBV2 . TRBD2 CASRGTSGGTWTQYF TGTGCCAGCAGGGGGACTAGCGGAGGTACATGGACGCAGTATTTT
TRBJ2-1 TRBV5-1 many TRBD2 CASSLLAGDGYNEQFF TGCGCCAGCAGCTTGCTAGCGGGAGACGGCTACAATGAGCAGTTCTTC
TRBJ2-3 TRBV20-1 many TRBD2 CSAGTHLAGSTDTQYF TGCAGTGCTGGAACTCATCTAGCGGGTAGCACAGATACGCAGTATTTT
TRBJ1-5 TRBV27 . . CASSPDSWTVLSGNQPQHF TGTGCCAGCAGTCCGGACAGCTGGACCGTATTATCAGGCAATCAGCCCCAGCATTTT
TRBJ2-3 TRBV7-2 few . CASSLGLPQYF TGTGCCAGCAGCCTCGGACTACCGCAGTATTTT
TRBJ2-5 TRBV7-2 few . CASSTQGGKGETQYF TGTGCCAGCAGCACGCAAGGCGGGAAGGGAGAGACCCAGTACTTC
TRBJ1-2 TRBV19 few . CASSPQRTGFYGYTF TGTGCCAGTAGTCCACAACGGACGGGTTTCTATGGCTACACCTTC
TRBJ2-7 TRBV18 . TRBD1 CASSQDRGLYEQYF TGTGCCAGCTCACAGGACAGGGGGCTCTACGAGCAGTACTTC
TRBJ2-7 TRBV14 . . CASSQERPGRGPGHEQYF TGTGCCAGCAGCCAAGAAAGGCCCGGGAGAGGCCCCGGCCACGAGCAGTACTTC
TRBJ1-2 TRBV20-1 . TRBD1 CSATGATFGYGYTF TGCAGTGCAACAGGGGCGACCTTTGGCTATGGCTACACCTTC
TRBJ2-7 TRBV25-1 many . CASSEYPRAQYF TGTGCCAGCAGTGAATATCCGAGGGCGCAGTACTTC
TRBJ1-1 TRBV12-3/TRBV12-4 . . CASSRIGDTEAFF TGTGCCAGCAGTCGGATAGGGGACACTGAAGCTTTCTTT